This T cell receptor (beta chain) was identified in a study of cytomegalovirus exposure and HLA in healthy donors. At the level of the study: Most genotyped donors, approximately 81% of 398, had Caucasian-associated genetic ancestry. Findings and limits, study-wide: TRBV6-2, TRBV6-3 and some other V segments were excluded as indistinguishable.

PCR primers comprised 60 Vbeta and 13 Jbeta primers. Clones were read by immunoSEQ multiplex PCR, and TCRdb kept only the in-frame ones, dropping some. The table records approximately 150,000 clones, roughly 73% of them present only once. Germline V lookup: CDR1 SGHKS, CDR2 YYEKEE (reference sequence). CDR3 length: 15 residues. V trimming: 5 bases; J trimming: 0 bases; junction bases outside the gene matches: 4. This clone was seen once. No antigen is known for it. This clonotype was sampled from a female donor in good health and CMV-seronegative. This chain joins TRBV5-5 and TRBJ2-7, with TRBD1 identical over 11 bases. The material sequenced was PBMCs. The CDR3 DNA follows: TGTGCCAGCAGTTACGGGACAGGGGGCTCCTACGAGCAGTACTTC. Protein product: CASSYGTGGSYEQYF.